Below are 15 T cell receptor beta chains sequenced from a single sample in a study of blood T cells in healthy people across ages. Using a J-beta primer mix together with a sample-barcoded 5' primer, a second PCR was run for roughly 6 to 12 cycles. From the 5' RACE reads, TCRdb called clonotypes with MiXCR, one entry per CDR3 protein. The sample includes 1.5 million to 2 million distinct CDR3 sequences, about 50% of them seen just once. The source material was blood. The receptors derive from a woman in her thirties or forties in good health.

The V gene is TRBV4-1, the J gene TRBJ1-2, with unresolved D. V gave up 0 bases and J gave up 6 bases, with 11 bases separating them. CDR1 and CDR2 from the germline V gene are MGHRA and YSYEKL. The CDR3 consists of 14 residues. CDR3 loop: CASSQDPNQHGYTF. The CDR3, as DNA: TGCGCCAGCAGCCAAGATCCCAATCAGCATGGCTACACCTTC.

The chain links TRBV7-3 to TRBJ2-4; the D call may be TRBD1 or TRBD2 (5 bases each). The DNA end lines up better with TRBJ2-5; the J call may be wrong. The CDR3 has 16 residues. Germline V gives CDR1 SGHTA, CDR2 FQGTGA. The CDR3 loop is CASSYNRPGTQETQYF. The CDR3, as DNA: TGTGCCAGCAGCTATAACCGTCCGGGGACCCAAGAGACCCAGTACTTC.

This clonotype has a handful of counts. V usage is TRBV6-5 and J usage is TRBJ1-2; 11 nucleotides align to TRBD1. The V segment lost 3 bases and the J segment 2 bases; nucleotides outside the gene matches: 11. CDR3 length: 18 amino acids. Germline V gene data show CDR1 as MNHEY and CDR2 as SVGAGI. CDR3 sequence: CASSYPGTGGKKNYGYTF. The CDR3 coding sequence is TGTGCCAGCAGTTATCCCGGGACAGGGGGGAAAAAAAACTATGGCTACACCTTC.

The CDR3 reads CSARDVRGLSNQPQHF. The CDR3 DNA is TGCAGTGCTAGAGATGTCAGGGGGCTTTCGAATCAGCCCCAGCATTTT. The rearrangement uses TRBV20-1 and TRBJ1-5; 8 nucleotides line up with TRBD1. Germline values: CDR1 DFQATT, CDR2 SNEGSKA (reference sequence). This CDR3 has 16 residues. V lost 0 bases to trimming and J lost 4 bases; unmatched junction nucleotides: 8.

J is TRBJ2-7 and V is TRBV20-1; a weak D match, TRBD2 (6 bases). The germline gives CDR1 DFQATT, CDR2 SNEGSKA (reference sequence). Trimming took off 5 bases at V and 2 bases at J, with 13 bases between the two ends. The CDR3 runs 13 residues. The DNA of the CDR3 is TGCAGTGCTCGCGGGACTCTGACCTACGAGCAGTACTTC. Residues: CSARGTLTYEQYF.

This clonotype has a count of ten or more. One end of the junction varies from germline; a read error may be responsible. CDR3: CASSPDGTDTQYF. The DNA for the CDR3 is TGTGCCAGCAGTCCGGACGGGACAGATACGCAGTATTTT. The chain uses TRBV5-1 and TRBJ2-3; D not resolved. This CDR3 contains 13 residues. Germline lookup yields CDR1 SGHRS and CDR2 YFSETQ.

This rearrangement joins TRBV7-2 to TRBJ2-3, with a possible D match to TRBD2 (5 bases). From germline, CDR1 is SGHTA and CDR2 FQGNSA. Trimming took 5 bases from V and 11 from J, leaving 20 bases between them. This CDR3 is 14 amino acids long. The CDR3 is CASSPGLPHVGQYF. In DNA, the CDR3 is TGTGCCAGCAGCCCCGGACTGCCACACGTCGGGCAGTATTTT.

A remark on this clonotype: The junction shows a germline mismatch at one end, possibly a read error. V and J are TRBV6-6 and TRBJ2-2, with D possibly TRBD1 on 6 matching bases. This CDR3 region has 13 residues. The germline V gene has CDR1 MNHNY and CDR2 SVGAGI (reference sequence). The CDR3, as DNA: TGTGCGAGCACCGCAGGGGCTTCCGGGGAGCTGTTTTTT. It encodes CASTAGASGELFF.

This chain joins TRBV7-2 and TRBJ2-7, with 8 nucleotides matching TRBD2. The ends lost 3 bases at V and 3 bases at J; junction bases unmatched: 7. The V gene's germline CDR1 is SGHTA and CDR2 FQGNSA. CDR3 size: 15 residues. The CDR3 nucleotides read TGTGCCAGCAGCTTCGAGGGAGCGGGGGACTACGAGCAGTACTTC. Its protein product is CASSFEGAGDYEQYF. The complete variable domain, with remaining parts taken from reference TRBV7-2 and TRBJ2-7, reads GAGVSQSPSNKVTEKGKDVELRCDPISGHTALYWYRQSLGQGLEFLIYFQGNSAPDKSGLPSDRFSAERTGGSVSTLTIQRTQQEDSAVYLCASSFEGAGDYEQYFGPGTRLTVT.

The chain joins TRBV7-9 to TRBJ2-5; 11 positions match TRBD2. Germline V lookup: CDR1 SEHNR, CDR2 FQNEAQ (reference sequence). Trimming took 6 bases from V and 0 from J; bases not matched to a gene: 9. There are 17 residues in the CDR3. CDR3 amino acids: CASRGSSGGGYQETQYF. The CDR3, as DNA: TGTGCCAGCAGAGGAAGTAGCGGGGGGGGGTACCAAGAGACCCAGTACTTC.

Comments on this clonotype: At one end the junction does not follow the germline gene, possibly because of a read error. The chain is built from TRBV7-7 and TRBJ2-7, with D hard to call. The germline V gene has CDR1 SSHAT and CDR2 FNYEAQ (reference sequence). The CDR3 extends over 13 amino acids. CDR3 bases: TGTGCTAGCAGCCCTTCCGTCTGGGCCGAGCAGTACTTC. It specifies CASSPSVWAEQYF. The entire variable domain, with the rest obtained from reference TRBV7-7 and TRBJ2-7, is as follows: GAGVSQSPRYKVTKRGQDVTLRCDPISSHATLYWYQQALGQGPEFLTYFNYEAQPDKSGLPSDRFSAERPEGSISTLTIQRTEQRDSAMYRCASSPSVWAEQYFGPGTRLTVT.

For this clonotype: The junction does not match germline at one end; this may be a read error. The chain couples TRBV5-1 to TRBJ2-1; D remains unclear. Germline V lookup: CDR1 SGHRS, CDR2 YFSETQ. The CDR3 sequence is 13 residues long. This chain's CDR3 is CVSSLLTNNEQFF. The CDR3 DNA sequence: TGCGTCAGCAGCTTGCTTACGAACAATGAGCAGTTCTTC.

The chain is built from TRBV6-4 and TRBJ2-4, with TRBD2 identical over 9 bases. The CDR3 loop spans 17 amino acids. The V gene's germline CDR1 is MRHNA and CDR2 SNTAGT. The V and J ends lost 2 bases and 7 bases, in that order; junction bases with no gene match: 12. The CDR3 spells CASSDTDGSGGRNIQYF. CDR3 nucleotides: TGTGCCAGCAGTGACACGGACGGTAGCGGGGGTAGGAACATTCAGTACTTC.

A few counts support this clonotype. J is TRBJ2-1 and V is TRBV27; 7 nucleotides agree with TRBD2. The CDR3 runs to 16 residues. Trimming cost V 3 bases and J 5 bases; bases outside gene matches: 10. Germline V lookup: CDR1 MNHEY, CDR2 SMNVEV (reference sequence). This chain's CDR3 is CASSLGVGGSNNEQFF. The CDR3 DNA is TGTGCCAGCAGTTTGGGGGTCGGGGGGAGTAACAATGAGCAGTTCTTC.

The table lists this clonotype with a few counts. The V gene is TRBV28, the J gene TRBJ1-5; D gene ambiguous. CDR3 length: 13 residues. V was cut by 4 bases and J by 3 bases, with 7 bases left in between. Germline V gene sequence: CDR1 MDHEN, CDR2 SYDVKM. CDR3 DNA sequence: TGTGCCAGCAGTTATCAACTCAATCAGCCCCAGCATTTT. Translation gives CASSYQLNQPQHF.